A single sample is the source of the 12 T cell receptor beta chains below, sequenced in a study of T cells expressing NK-cell markers. TCRdb re-called the 5' RACE reads; one entry per CDR3 protein, DNA not given. The sample has about 550,000 distinct CDR3 sequences; the top ten hold roughly 3.5%. The specimen was blood T cells: a sorted CD56 or NKG2C T cell subset, CD4+ or CD8+ T cells, or bulk PBMC T cells (not recorded which). Receptor source: a man aged 18 to 35 in good health.

The chain recombines TRBV20-1 with TRBJ2-2; as DNA is missing, the TRBD2 call by TCRdb cannot be tested. CDR3 length: 14 residues. The germline gives CDR1 DFQATT, CDR2 SNEGSKA (reference sequence). The CDR3 spells CSASPAGVVGELFF.

V gene TRBV20-1 combines with J gene TRBJ2-1; TCRdb's D call of TRBD2 is untestable without DNA. CDR1 is DFQATT and CDR2 is SNEGSKA in the germline V gene (reference sequence). The length of the CDR3 is 13 residues. The CDR3 here is CSALLAGDDEQFF.

The V and J genes are TRBV27 and TRBJ1-1; the D gene TCRdb calls, TRBD1, cannot be checked with no DNA. Germline CDR1 is MNHEY and CDR2 is SMNVEV (reference sequence). The CDR3 is made up of 14 amino acids. This CDR3 is CASSFGTGGAEAFF.

CDR3 loop: CASGLVFGTSGSGSEQFF. The V call is TRBV12-5, the J call TRBJ2-1; without DNA, the TCRdb call of TRBD2 cannot be checked. The CDR3 contains 18 residues. CDR1 LGHNT and CDR2 FRNRAP come from the germline V gene.

J is TRBJ1-5 and V is TRBV6-5. The CDR3 is 11 residues long. Germline V gene data show CDR1 as MNHEY and CDR2 as SVGAGI. CDR3 amino acids: CASSPLQPQHF.

The chain joins TRBV12-3 or TRBV12-4 to TRBJ2-6; TCRdb's D gene call, TRBD2, goes unchecked for lack of DNA. The CDR3 consists of 17 residues. The CDR3 reads CASSESGRRSGANVLTF.

This chain joins TRBV20-1 and TRBJ2-1; TCRdb selects TRBD2, and the lack of DNA leaves this call unchecked. This CDR3 has 17 residues. Germline V lookup: CDR1 DFQATT, CDR2 SNEGSKA (reference sequence). The CDR3 loop is CSARSLTSGRAYNEQFF.

This chain connects TRBV7-9 to TRBJ2-1; TCRdb indicates TRBD2, and absent DNA this call remains unverified. The CDR3 has 16 residues. Germline V gene sequence: CDR1 SEHNR, CDR2 FQNEAQ (reference sequence). The CDR3 region is CASSLDGGRVTNEQFF.

The V and J genes are TRBV5-1 and TRBJ2-1; with no DNA, the TCRdb D assignment of TRBD2 cannot be verified. This CDR3 comprises 16 residues. Germline lookup yields CDR1 SGHRS and CDR2 YFSETQ. The CDR3 is CASSLGTSGSPPRQFF. Full variable domain (outside the CDR3, taken from reference TRBV5-1 and TRBJ2-1): KAGVTQTPRYLIKTRGQQVTLSCSPISGHRSVSWYQQTPGQGLQFLFEYFSETQRNKGNFPGRFSGRQFSNSRSEMNVSTLELGDSALYLCASSLGTSGSPPRQFFGPGTRLTVL.

V is TRBV5-1 and J is TRBJ1-2. Germline loops: CDR1 SGHRS, CDR2 YFSETQ. This CDR3 has 12 amino acids. CDR3 sequence reads: CASSLEAEGYTF.

V gene TRBV20-1 combines with J gene TRBJ1-5; TCRdb's assignment of TRBD1 cannot be checked, as there is no DNA. The CDR3 is 15 residues long. Germline V gene sequence: CDR1 DFQATT, CDR2 SNEGSKA (reference sequence). The CDR3 is CSASEQGSGSQPQHF.

The chain carries TRBV6-2 or TRBV6-3 and TRBJ1-2. Germline V gene data show CDR1 as MNHEY and CDR2 as SVGEGT. The CDR3 covers 14 residues. CDR3 loop: CASINPARAGGYTF.